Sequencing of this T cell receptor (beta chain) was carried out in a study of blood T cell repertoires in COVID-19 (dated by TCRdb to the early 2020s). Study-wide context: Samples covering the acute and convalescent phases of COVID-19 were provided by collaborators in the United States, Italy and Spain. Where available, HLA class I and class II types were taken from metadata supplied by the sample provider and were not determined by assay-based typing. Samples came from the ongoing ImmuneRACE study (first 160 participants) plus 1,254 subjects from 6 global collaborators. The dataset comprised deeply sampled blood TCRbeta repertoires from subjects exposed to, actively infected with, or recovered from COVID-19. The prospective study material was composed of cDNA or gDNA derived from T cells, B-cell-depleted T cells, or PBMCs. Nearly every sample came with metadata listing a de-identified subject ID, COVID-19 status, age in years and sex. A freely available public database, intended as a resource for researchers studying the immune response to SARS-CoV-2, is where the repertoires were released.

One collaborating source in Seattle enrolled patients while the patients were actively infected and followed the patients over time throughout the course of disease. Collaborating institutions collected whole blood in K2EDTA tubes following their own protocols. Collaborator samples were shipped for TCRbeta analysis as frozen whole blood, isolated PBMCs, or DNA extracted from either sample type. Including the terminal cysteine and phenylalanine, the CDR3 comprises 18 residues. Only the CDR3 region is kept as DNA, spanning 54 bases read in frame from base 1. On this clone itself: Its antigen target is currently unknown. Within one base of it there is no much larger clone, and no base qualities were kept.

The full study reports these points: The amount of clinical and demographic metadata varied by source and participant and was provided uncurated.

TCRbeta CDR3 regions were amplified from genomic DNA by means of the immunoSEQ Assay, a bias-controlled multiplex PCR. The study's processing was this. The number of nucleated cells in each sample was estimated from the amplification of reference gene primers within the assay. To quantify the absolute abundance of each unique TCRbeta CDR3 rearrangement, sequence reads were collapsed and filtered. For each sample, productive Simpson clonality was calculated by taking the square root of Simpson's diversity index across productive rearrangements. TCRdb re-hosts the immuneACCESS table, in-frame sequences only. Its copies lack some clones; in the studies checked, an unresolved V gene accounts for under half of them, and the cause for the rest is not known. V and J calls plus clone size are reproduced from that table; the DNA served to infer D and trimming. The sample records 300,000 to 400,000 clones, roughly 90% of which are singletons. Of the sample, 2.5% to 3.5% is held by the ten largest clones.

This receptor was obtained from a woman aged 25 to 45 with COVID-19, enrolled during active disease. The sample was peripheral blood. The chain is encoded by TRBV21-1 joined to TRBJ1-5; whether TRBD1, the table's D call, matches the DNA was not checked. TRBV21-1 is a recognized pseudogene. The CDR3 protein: CASSKEHRGWYGDQPQHF. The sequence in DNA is TGTGCCAGCAGCAAAGAACACAGGGGGTGGTACGGGGATCAGCCCCAGCATTTT.